This record looks at one T cell receptor beta chain sequence and its context. Given a much more abundant clone one base away, this may be a read error. CDR3 length: 13 residues. Germline CDR1 SNHLY, CDR2 FYNNEI. V was pared by 5 bases and J by 11 bases, with 15 bases between. Individuals selected for sequencing had exhibited CD8+CD57+ cell expansion on flow cytometry. This sample was included in a study of CD8+CD57+ T cells in acquired aplastic anemia. The study profiled TCR beta VDJ and CDR3 using genomic DNA as template. TCRdb ran MiXCR on the reads and lists one entry per CDR3 protein. The top ten hold just under 20% of the sample, which has approximately 220,000 distinct CDR3 sequences, over 40% seen once.

The sequence derives from a human donor with aplastic anemia. The sequenced material came from sorted CD4+, CD8+, or CD8+CD57+ T cells (not recorded which) from PBMCs. This chain links TRBV2 with TRBJ2-2; TRBD1 or TRBD2 may be the D gene (5 bases each). The CDR3 bases are TGTGCCAGCAGTTCGGGGACCCACGGAGAGCTGTTTTTT. Translated, it gives CASSSGTHGELFF.